This is a list of T cell receptor beta chains from one sample in a study of radiation and T cells in renal cell carcinoma. Here immunoSEQ multiplex PCR was the method, and the copy in TCRdb shows in-frame clones only, minus some. The top ten clones hold under 25% of a sample with 120,000 to 150,000 clones, around 78% of them seen once. Sequencing was performed on blood, taken from a patient whose treatment included radiotherapy and nephrectomy. The receptor set was obtained from a woman in her forties or fifties with renal cell carcinoma. The CDR3 runs from the conserved cysteine through the conserved F or W. The order of the fields is V gene, CDR3 protein.

v_gene: TRBV7-8
CDR3aa: CASSLSGINQPQHF

v_gene: TRBV6-6
CDR3aa: CASHGANYGYTF

v_gene: TRBV18
CDR3aa: CASSRDSYEQYF

v_gene: TRBV30
CDR3aa: CAWSVGRTPNIQCF

v_gene: TRBV6-5
CDR3aa: CASSPQGGRETQYF

v_gene: TRBV2
CDR3aa: CASSADRVNEQFF

v_gene: TRBV19
CDR3aa: CASSTLQGDLVF

v_gene: TRBV29-1
CDR3aa: CSVGPGYEQYF

v_gene: TRBV30
CDR3aa: CASTQGIPYEQYF

v_gene: TRBV6-5
CDR3aa: CASRKRGPGGEQYF